The 10 T cell receptor beta chains in this list originate from one sample, sequenced in a study of T cells in Graves' hyperthyroidism and ophthalmopathy. RNA transcripts were the template for amplifying TCR beta CDR3 regions. Researchers ran a first-round RT-PCR on the TCR CDR3 using the HTBI primer set. TCRdb passed the multiplex PCR reads through MiXCR, listing each CDR3 protein once. The sample includes roughly 600,000 distinct CDR3 sequences, around 13% seen only once; the top ten take approximately 12%. The sample consisted of blood. The receptor source for this set is a woman aged 45-65 years with Graves' ophthalmopathy.

This clonotype showed up just a few times. The chain carries TRBV5-8 and TRBJ2-2; TRBD2 matches 8 bases. V was pared by 0 bases and J by 4 bases, with 14 bases of the junction left unmatched. CDR1 SGHTS and CDR2 YDEGEE come from the germline V gene. The CDR3 length is 19 residues. The CDR3 protein is CASSLVDLWSGSPTGELFF. CDR3 DNA sequence: TGTGCCAGCAGCTTGGTAGATCTTTGGAGCGGGAGCCCCACCGGGGAGCTGTTTTTT.

There are many counts of this clonotype. The V call is TRBV6-2 or TRBV6-3, the J call TRBJ2-7; possibly TRBD2 for D (6 bases). This CDR3 region has 13 residues. Germline-derived CDR1 and CDR2 are MNHEY and SVGEGT. Trimming left V 5 bases short and J 3 bases short, with 11 bases between. CDR3 amino acids: CASSRGGNYEQYF. CDR3 coding DNA: TGTGCCAGCAGTAGGGGCGGGAACTACGAGCAGTACTTC.

This clonotype was found many times. The CDR3 coding sequence is TGTGCCAGCAGCTTGGCTGCAGGGGCTGGCTACACCTTC. It codes for CASSLAAGAGYTF. V usage is TRBV5-5 and J usage is TRBJ1-2; D may be TRBD1 (6 bases). From germline, CDR1 is SGHKS and CDR2 YYEKEE (reference sequence). Between the trimmed V and J ends, which lost 0 bases and 7 bases, there was a span of 10 bases. This CDR3 has 13 residues.

This clonotype was seen at least ten times. This sequence joins TRBV30 and TRBJ2-7; no clear D gene. CDR1 and CDR2 from the germline V gene are GTSNPN and SVGIG (reference sequence). V dropped 7 bases and J dropped 6 bases, with 25 bases sitting between them. The length of the CDR3 is 15 residues. CDR3 DNA: TGTGCCTCTACAGTAAGTGTTTCAGGCACACTCGAGCAGTACTTC. Its translation: CASTVSVSGTLEQYF.

The genes are TRBV7-3 and TRBJ1-2; D is unresolved. V was shortened by 5 bases and J by 3 bases, with 13 bases between the two germline ends. The CDR3 runs 14 residues. Per the germline V gene, CDR1 is SGHTA and CDR2 is FQGTGA. The CDR3 nucleotides are TGTGCCAGCAGCCTCAAGCCTGGTGACTATGGCTACACCTTC. Protein: CASSLKPGDYGYTF.

This clonotype has ten or more counts. V usage is TRBV20-1 and J usage is TRBJ2-1; 9 bases line up with TRBD2. This CDR3 region has 15 residues. Germline V gene data show CDR1 as DFQATT and CDR2 as SNEGSKA (reference sequence). The V and J ends lost 3 bases and 4 bases, in that order; junction bases with no gene match: 7. The CDR3 DNA reads TGCAGTGCTAGGGTGCTAGCGGGACCTTACAATGAGCAGTTCTTC. It encodes CSARVLAGPYNEQFF.

V gene TRBV27 combines with J gene TRBJ1-2; 9 bases agree with TRBD1. Germline values: CDR1 MNHEY, CDR2 SMNVEV (reference sequence). The CDR3 has 13 amino acids. V dropped 4 bases and J dropped 8; count of bases not matched to a gene: 5. The CDR3 DNA sequence: TGTGCCAGCAGTTCCCGGGACAGGGAAGGCTACACCTTC. It is translated as CASSSRDREGYTF.

This clonotype occurred many times. J is TRBJ1-4 and V is TRBV2; 9 bases are shared with TRBD1. V was clipped by 2 bases and J by 7 bases; unmatched bases: 14. Germline lookup yields CDR1 SNHLY and CDR2 FYNNEI. The CDR3 sequence is 18 residues long. Here the CDR3 reads CASSEIGPFGTGSEKLFF. CDR3 coding DNA: TGTGCCAGCAGTGAAATAGGTCCCTTCGGGACAGGGTCTGAAAAACTGTTTTTT. Combining the CDR3 with reference TRBV2 and TRBJ1-4 gives the whole variable domain EPEVTQTPSHQVTQMGQEVILRCVPISNHLYFYWYRQILGQKVEFLVSFYNNEISEKSEIFDDQFSVERPDGSNFTLKIRSTKLEDSAMYFCASSEIGPFGTGSEKLFFGSGTQLSVL.

The chain couples TRBV29-1 to TRBJ2-7; 13 bases are a match to TRBD2. CDR1 and CDR2 from the germline V gene are SQVTM and ANQGSEA. V lost 6 bases to trimming and J lost 3 bases; unmatched junction nucleotides: 11. The CDR3 totals 16 residues. For the CDR3, the DNA is TGCAGCGTACTCGGGACTAGCGGGACTGGGATCTACGAGCAGTACTTC. It codes for CSVLGTSGTGIYEQYF.

This clonotype was seen more than once but under ten times. The V and J genes are TRBV10-3 and TRBJ2-3; perhaps TRBD2 as D (6 bases). Germline V CDR1 and CDR2: ENHRY, SYGVKD. The CDR3 runs to 14 residues. The ends were cut back, 5 bases at V and 6 bases at J, with 15 bases in the middle. CDR3 loop: CAISPGTGADTQYF. The CDR3, as DNA: TGTGCCATCAGTCCCGGGACTGGCGCGGATACGCAGTATTTT.